This T cell receptor beta chain was profiled in a study of a mutant IDH1 vaccine in newly diagnosed glioma. Across the study: In weeks 1, 3, 5, 7, 11, 15, 19 and 23, patients were vaccinated. Antecedent treatment encompassed radiotherapy, temozolomide, or their combination; the majority received both. Vaccines were begun 4-6 weeks after radiotherapy alone, or with temozolomide cycles. Findings and caveats of the study: Under 95% of patients showed vaccine-induced immune responses across multiple MHC alleles.

Time point denoted: week 23, last vaccination. A 20-mer mutant IDH1 peptide at 300 ug was injected subcutaneously with topical imiquimod. Here immunoSEQ multiplex PCR was the method, and the copy in TCRdb shows in-frame clones only, minus some. The repertoire has some 70,000 clones, 84% of them found once; the top ten carry less than 15%. The germline gives CDR1 GTSNPN, CDR2 SVGIG (reference sequence). The length of the CDR3 is 15 residues. J lost 3 bases, V lost 3 bases, and 7 bases had no gene match. Comments on this clone: Its antigen is as yet unknown.

This receptor was obtained from a man aged 18 to 30 with glioma. The sample in question was PBMCs, obtained from a glioma patient whose treatment included an IDH1 peptide vaccine. The rearrangement uses TRBV30 and TRBJ1-5; 8 bases fit TRBD1. The CDR3 sequence: CAWRLAGGFNQPQHF. CDR3 sequence (DNA): TGTGCCTGGAGATTGGCAGGGGGCTTCAATCAGCCCCAGCATTTT.